A single sample gave rise to the 24 T cell receptor beta chains below, sequenced in a study of T cell clonotyping in hematopoietic cell transplantation. As to time point: recipient sample about 28 days before transplant, after cytoreduction. Sequenced by immunoSEQ multiplex PCR; TCRdb stores in-frame clones only, minus some. Seen here are 20,000 to 30,000 clones, approximately 80% observed once, and the top ten hold 24%. Sequenced material: peripheral blood mononuclear cells, taken before stem cell transplant. Receptor source: a woman aged 60 to 75 with acute myeloid leukemia. Some clones in this sample may be carry-over from other donors' samples.

The chain is built from TRBV9 and TRBJ2-1, with 13 positions matching TRBD2. The CDR3 runs to 15 residues. Germline V gives CDR1 SGDLS, CDR2 YYNGEE. V lost 0 bases to trimming and J lost 6 bases; unmatched junction nucleotides: 0. The CDR3 DNA reads as TGTGCCAGCAGCGTAGGGACTAGCGGGGGCAATGAGCAGTTCTTC. This sequence encodes CASSVGTSGGNEQFF.

The DNA for the CDR3 is TGCAGCGTTCAGGGGGGGGGCCACGAGCAGTACTTC. Its translation: CSVQGGGHEQYF. The chain joins TRBV29-1 to TRBJ2-7; D could derive from TRBD1 or TRBD2 (7 bases each). The CDR3 is made up of 12 amino acids. Germline values: CDR1 SQVTM, CDR2 ANQGSEA. V was pared by 5 bases and J by 5 bases, with 13 bases between.

The chain is built from TRBV13 and TRBJ2-7; D call uncertain. The germline CDR1 and CDR2 sequences are PRHDT and FYEKMQ (reference sequence). The V gene lost 0 bases and the J gene lost 6 bases, with 15 bases spanning the gap. This CDR3 has 15 amino acids. CDR3: CASSLGSTPLREQYF. CDR3 DNA sequence: TGTGCCAGCAGCTTAGGGTCAACCCCCCTTCGCGAGCAGTACTTC.

The chain employs TRBV28 and TRBJ2-7, with a weak D call TRBD2 (6 bases). Germline CDR1 MDHEN, CDR2 SYDVKM. The CDR3 sequence is 16 residues long. V dropped 6 bases and J dropped 1 base, with 19 bases sitting between them. The CDR3 coding sequence is TGTGCCAGCAGACCGCTCCCGGGACTTGGTTCCTACGAGCAGTACTTC. This gives the protein CASRPLPGLGSYEQYF.

The gene calls are TRBV5-1 and TRBJ1-1; 7 nucleotides match TRBD1. The CDR3 sequence is 13 residues long. From germline, CDR1 is SGHRS and CDR2 YFSETQ. V gave up 2 bases and J gave up 4 bases; unmatched junction bases: 2. CDR3 loop: CASSLQGSTEAFF. The CDR3 DNA sequence: TGCGCCAGCAGCTTACAGGGGAGCACTGAAGCTTTCTTT.

This clone has just a few counts. The V call is TRBV7-3, the J call TRBJ1-6, with D possibly being TRBD1 (5 bases). CDR1 SGHTA and CDR2 FQGTGA come from the germline V gene. The CDR3 runs to 13 residues. The V end lost 3 bases, the J end lost 8 bases, and 8 bases lay between the germline ends. The CDR3 loop is CASSFRGDSPLHF. DNA for the CDR3: TGTGCCAGCAGCTTCCGAGGGGATTCACCCCTCCACTTT.

The rearrangement joins TRBV20-1 to TRBJ2-1; no firm D call. CDR3 length: 11 residues. Between the trimmed V and J ends, which lost 0 bases and 8 bases, there was a span of 5 bases. Germline CDR1 reads DFQATT; CDR2 reads SNEGSKA (reference sequence). The CDR3 spells CSARDAYEQFF. CDR3 nucleotides: TGCAGTGCTAGAGATGCGTATGAGCAGTTCTTC.

The chain links TRBV5-1 to TRBJ2-7; D gene unclear. CDR3 length: 14 residues. Germline CDR1 and CDR2: SGHRS and YFSETQ. The V and J ends lost 0 bases and 9 bases respectively, with 16 bases between them. The CDR3 coding sequence is TGCGCCAGCAGCTTGGAACTAACCGAATTGGGGCAGTACTTC. Amino acid sequence: CASSLELTELGQYF.

The CDR3 protein is CASSLGYSGANVLTF. The CDR3 nucleotides read TGTGCCAGCAGCTTAGGATACTCTGGGGCCAACGTCCTGACTTTC. This chain uses TRBV7-9 with TRBJ2-6; no firm D call. The ends were cut back, 1 base at V and 0 bases at J, with 4 bases in the middle. CDR3 length equals 15 residues. Germline V CDR1 and CDR2: SEHNR, FQNEAQ (reference sequence).

CDR3 sequence: CASSRLAGGLYEQYF. In nucleotides, the CDR3 is TGTGCCAGCAGTAGGCTAGCGGGGGGGCTCTACGAGCAGTACTTC. V is TRBV27 and J is TRBJ2-7; TRBD2 matches 12 bases. The CDR3 has 15 residues. J was trimmed by 3 bases and V by 5 bases; bases with no gene match: 5. Germline lookup yields CDR1 MNHEY and CDR2 SMNVEV (reference sequence).

The chain uses TRBV19 and TRBJ1-5, with D unresolved. Trimming took off 6 bases at V and 3 bases at J, with 15 bases between the two ends. This CDR3 has 15 residues. The V gene's germline CDR1 is LNHDA and CDR2 SQIVND (reference sequence). The CDR3 here is CASRPLGGHNQPQHF. CDR3 sequence (DNA): TGTGCCAGTAGACCCCTAGGCGGGCACAATCAGCCCCAGCATTTT.

The genes are TRBV7-2 and TRBJ2-7; 7 bases fit TRBD1. The V segment lost 5 bases and the J segment 3 bases; nucleotides outside the gene matches: 7. CDR3 size: 14 residues. CDR1 is SGHTA and CDR2 is FQGNSA in the germline V gene. This CDR3 reads CASSLRGIGYEQYF. Written as DNA, the CDR3 is TGTGCCAGCAGCCTCAGGGGGATTGGCTACGAGCAGTACTTC.

The CDR3 DNA is TGTGCCAGTAGCAAGGGACTCCAAGAGAACACCGGGGAGCTGTTTTTT. This encodes CASSKGLQENTGELFF. V gene TRBV19 combines with J gene TRBJ2-2; D is perhaps TRBD2 (6 bases). Germline V CDR1 and CDR2: LNHDA, SQIVND (reference sequence). Trimming left V 6 bases short and J 1 base short, with 15 bases between. The CDR3 spans 16 residues.

The genes are TRBV5-4 and TRBJ2-5, with no clear D. From germline, CDR1 is SGHNT and CDR2 YYREEE (reference sequence). The CDR3 contains 13 residues. V lost 0 bases to trimming and J lost 5 bases, with 8 bases between them. The CDR3 bases are TGTGCCAGCAGCTTGGATGTAAGGGAGACCCAGTACTTC. Translated: CASSLDVRETQYF.

The chain links TRBV28 to TRBJ2-7; 12 bases fit TRBD2. The length of the CDR3 is 17 residues. Germline CDR1 reads MDHEN; CDR2 reads SYDVKM. V dropped 3 bases and J dropped 3; count of bases not matched to a gene: 9. DNA for the CDR3: TGTGCCAGCAGTTTCTTCGGACTAGCGGGGCCAGTCTACGAGCAGTACTTC. Translating it yields CASSFFGLAGPVYEQYF.

In this sample, this clone turned up once. V usage is TRBV7-9 and J usage is TRBJ2-2; D not certain. Trimming pared 1 base from V and 6 bases from J, leaving 6 bases between. The CDR3 length is 13 residues. The V gene's germline CDR1 is SEHNR and CDR2 FQNEAQ (reference sequence). The DNA for the CDR3 is TGTGCCAGCAGCTTAGGGCTCGCCGGGGAGCTGTTTTTT. Its translation: CASSLGLAGELFF.

The chain links TRBV6-1 to TRBJ1-6, with D perhaps TRBD1 (5 bases). Germline lookup yields CDR1 MNHNS and CDR2 SASEGT. The CDR3 spans 14 residues. Trimming removed 7 bases at V and 10 bases at J, with 17 bases between. The CDR3 bases are TGTGCCAGCATATTAGAAAGGGGACGATCACCCCTCCACTTT. Protein sequence: CASILERGRSPLHF.

The chain carries TRBV9 and TRBJ1-6; 9 positions match TRBD1. Trimming at V came to 4 bases and at J to 1 base, leaving 6 bases not matched to a gene. The length of the CDR3 is 17 residues. Germline loops: CDR1 SGDLS, CDR2 YYNGEE. CDR3 region: CASSFQDRGSYNSPLHF. DNA of the CDR3: TGTGCCAGCAGCTTCCAGGACAGGGGATCCTATAATTCACCCCTCCACTTT.

The chain recombines TRBV5-6 with TRBJ2-3, with 8 bases that match TRBD1. After removal of 4 bases from V and 6 bases from J, the junction contained 4 bases not matched to a gene. The CDR3 has 13 amino acids. Germline CDR1 and CDR2: SGHDT and YYEEEE. CDR3 sequence (DNA): TGTGCCAGCAGCACGACAGGGGCTGATACGCAGTATTTT. Its protein is CASSTTGADTQYF. Together with reference TRBV5-6 and TRBJ2-3, the CDR3 gives the full variable domain: DAGVTQSPTHLIKTRGQQVTLRCSPKSGHDTVSWYQQALGQGPQFIFQYYEEEERQRGNFPDRFSGHQFPNYSSELNVNALLLGDSALYLCASSTTGADTQYFGPGTRLTVL.

The CDR3 here is CAAGQDGEAFF. DNA for the CDR3: TGTGCTGCCGGACAGGATGGTGAAGCTTTCTTT. The chain is built from TRBV28 and TRBJ1-1; 7 bases align to TRBD1. This CDR3 contains 11 residues. Germline V lookup: CDR1 MDHEN, CDR2 SYDVKM.

V and J are TRBV6-1 and TRBJ2-5, with TRBD2 matching over 9 bases. Trimming cost V 2 bases and J 5 bases; bases outside gene matches: 12. CDR1 is MNHNS and CDR2 is SASEGT in the germline V gene. CDR3 length equals 17 residues. Here the CDR3 DNA reads TGTGCCAGCAGTGAATCGTTGGCGGGAGGGCCGATGGAGACCCAGTACTTC. It yields the protein CASSESLAGGPMETQYF.

The chain links TRBV6-5 to TRBJ1-1, with D tentatively TRBD1 (5 bases). The CDR3 runs to 14 residues. CDR1 is MNHEY, CDR2 SVGAGI, per germline. V lost 5 bases to trimming and J lost 0 bases, with 10 bases between them. CDR3 amino acids: CASSTRVLNTEAFF. The DNA for the CDR3 is TGTGCCAGCAGTACCAGGGTTCTGAACACTGAAGCTTTCTTT.

This chain uses TRBV6-5 with TRBJ2-7, with unresolved D. Germline loops: CDR1 MNHEY, CDR2 SVGAGI. This CDR3 comprises 15 residues. Trimming removed 6 bases from V and 0 bases from J, with 15 bases in between. This chain's CDR3 is CASSRAAANSYEQYF. CDR3 in DNA: TGTGCCAGCAGCCGCGCTGCGGCCAACTCCTACGAGCAGTACTTC.

The chain links TRBV27 to TRBJ1-1; a possible D gene is TRBD1 (6 bases). V was clipped by 3 bases and J by 5 bases, with 13 bases between them. The germline V gene encodes CDR1 MNHEY and CDR2 SMNVEV (reference sequence). The CDR3 has 14 residues. CDR3 region: CASSLRTGITEAFF. CDR3 nucleotide sequence: TGTGCCAGCAGTTTGCGAACAGGGATTACTGAAGCTTTCTTT.